This is a list of T cell receptor beta chains from one sample in a study of a mutant IDH1 vaccine in newly diagnosed glioma. Generated by immunoSEQ multiplex PCR, the TCRdb table keeps only in-frame clones and is missing some. The data show 70,000 to 100,000 clones, more than 65% seen once. The material was PBMCs, obtained from a glioma patient treated with radiotherapy, temozolomide or both. The receptors originated from a man in his forties or fifties with glioma. Some clones in this sample may be carry-over from other donors' samples. The CDR3 runs from the conserved cysteine through the conserved F or W. Fields, in order: J gene, clone size, V gene, D gene, CDR3 DNA, CDR3 protein. A D gene is named only where the DNA matches it firmly. The size of a clone is reported for some rows only, either as once, few or many, or as a class for expanded clones.

TRBJ1-5	once	TRBV4-1	.	TGCGCCAGCAGCCAAGTTACCCCACGCGGCAATCAGCCCCAGCATTTT	CASSQVTPRGNQPQHF
TRBJ2-2	.	TRBV4-1	.	TGCGCCAGCAGCCAAGGCCGTAGAGTCACCGGGGAGCTGTTTTTT	CASSQGRRVTGELFF
TRBJ2-7	.	TRBV6-6	TRBD1	TGTGCCAGCAGCCGAGACAGGGGCTCTTCCTACGAGCAGTACTTC	CASSRDRGSSYEQYF
TRBJ1-2	.	TRBV5-4	TRBD1	TGTGCCAGCCGCCTTGGGACAGCTAACTATGGCTACACCTTC	CASRLGTANYGYTF
TRBJ1-1	.	TRBV7-3	TRBD1	TGTGCCAGCAGCCCGGCCGGGACAGGGTTTCCTGAAGCTTTCTTT	CASSPAGTGFPEAFF
TRBJ1-6	.	TRBV2	.	TGTGCCAGCAAGGTTAAAGGCTGGAATTCACCCCTCCACTTT	CASKVKGWNSPLHF
TRBJ1-2	once	TRBV7-2	.	TGTGCCAGCAGCTTGCAATCCGGCAACTATGGCTACACCTTC	CASSLQSGNYGYTF
TRBJ2-1	once	TRBV5-1	.	TGCGCCAGCAGCTTGTCCCAGTCGACTGAGCAGTTCTTC	CASSLSQSTEQFF
TRBJ2-3	.	TRBV30	.	TGTGCCTGGAGCCGAGGCCCGGTGGATACGCAGTATTTT	CAWSRGPVDTQYF
TRBJ2-3	few	TRBV28	TRBD2	TGTGCCAGCAGCTCCCATGGGACTAGCGGGAGGTACACAGATACGCAGTATTTT	CASSSHGTSGRYTDTQYF
TRBJ2-7	.	TRBV7-8	.	TGTGCCAGCAGCCCCCTCGTCCTCTCGGGCGAGCAGTACTTC	CASSPLVLSGEQYF
TRBJ1-1	.	TRBV29-1	.	TGCAGCGTTGACGGGCGGGAAAACACTGAAGCTTTCTTT	CSVDGRENTEAFF
TRBJ1-2	.	TRBV6-5	.	TGTGCCAGCAGTTACTCGTCAGGGGTCCGGGGGGGCTACACCTTC	CASSYSSGVRGGYTF
TRBJ1-1	.	TRBV2	.	TGTGCCAGCAGTCCCCACGGGGTCGGGGGTGAAGCTTTCTTT	CASSPHGVGGEAFF
TRBJ1-2	.	TRBV4-1	.	TGCGCCAGCAGCCAAGATTCGGGAACAGGGAGCAGGCGAGGGCCCGCGCTTTTTGGCTACACCTTC	CASSQDSGTGSRRGPALFGYTF
TRBJ2-2	.	TRBV9	.	TGTGCCAGCAGCGCGATTAGGGAGGGGGAGCTGTTTTTT	CASSAIREGELFF
TRBJ2-6	.	TRBV29-1	.	TGCAGCGTTGTCCTCTCTGGGGCCAACGTCCTGACTTTC	CSVVLSGANVLTF
TRBJ2-7	.	TRBV5-1	TRBD2	TGCGCCAGCAGGGACGGGACTAGCGGATACGAGCAGTACTTC	CASRDGTSGYEQYF
TRBJ2-3	.	TRBV19	TRBD2	TGTGCCAGTAGTTCGGGCCGGGACTCGGGAGGAGCAGATACGCAGTATTTT	CASSSGRDSGGADTQYF
TRBJ1-1	.	TRBV10-1	.	TGCGCCAGCAGTGAGTCGCGGGGAGGGGGGGTTCGAACTGAAGCTTTCTTT	CASSESRGGGVRTEAFF
TRBJ2-1	once	TRBV9	.	TGTGCCAGCAGCACCCGACCAAGCCAGCGGGAGCAGTTCTTC	CASSTRPSQREQFF
TRBJ1-2	.	TRBV18	.	TGTGCCAGCTCACCACCGAACAGGGAAGGTGGCTACACCTTC	CASSPPNREGGYTF
TRBJ2-3	.	TRBV7-9	.	TGTGCCAGCTTTGTCGTAGGTACGCAGTATTTT	CASFVVGTQYF
TRBJ1-2	once	TRBV30	.	TGTGCCTGGAAGGGGGGTACTAACTATGGCTACACCTTC	CAWKGGTNYGYTF
TRBJ1-1	few	TRBV6-1	TRBD1	TGTGCCAGCAACCCGGGACAGGGCATGAACACTGAAGCTTTCTTT	CASNPGQGMNTEAFF
TRBJ2-3	once	TRBV7-8	.	TGTGCCAGCAGCTTAGAACGAGGCCTCACAGATACGCAGTATTTT	CASSLERGLTDTQYF
TRBJ2-1	.	TRBV30	TRBD1	TGTGCCTGGAGTGCCGACAGGGCCCCTGAGCAGTTCTTC	CAWSADRAPEQFF
TRBJ1-2	.	TRBV7-8	.	TGTGCCAGCAGCTGGACAGATTTTAACTATGGCTACACCTTC	CASSWTDFNYGYTF
TRBJ2-5	.	TRBV2	.	TGTGCCAGCAACCGGGACGAACTTCTTGAGACCCAGTACTTC	CASNRDELLETQYF
TRBJ2-5	.	TRBV7-2	TRBD1	TGTGCCAGCACCGGGACAGGGCGGGTGGAGACCCAGTACTTC	CASTGTGRVETQYF
TRBJ2-1	.	TRBV30	.	TGTGCCTGGAGTGGCGGGCCGTCCTACAATGAGCAGTTCTTC	CAWSGGPSYNEQFF
TRBJ1-1	.	TRBV2	TRBD1	TGTGCCAGCAGTGAAGGGCAGGGGGCGAGCGCTGAAGCTTTCTTT	CASSEGQGASAEAFF
TRBJ2-2	.	TRBV29-1	TRBD1	TGCAGCGCCGGACAGGGGCACACCGGGGAGCTGTTTTTT	CSAGQGHTGELFF
TRBJ2-1	.	TRBV6-5	.	TGTGCCAGCAGTTACGTGGGGACCGGCAATGAGCAGTTCTTC	CASSYVGTGNEQFF
TRBJ1-2	.	TRBV6-5	.	TGTGCCAGCAGTTACTCTACACCGGGGCGCAACTATGGCTACACCTTC	CASSYSTPGRNYGYTF
TRBJ2-5	.	TRBV29-1	.	TGCAGCGTGGCGGGACAGATGAAAGAGACCCAGTACTTC	CSVAGQMKETQYF
TRBJ1-5	.	TRBV5-4	.	TGTGCCAGCAGCTTGGCGGGTTCGCAGCCCCAGCATTTT	CASSLAGSQPQHF
TRBJ2-5	.	TRBV7-8	.	TGTGCCAGCATGGGGAAGCGGGTATCCCCAGGGACCCAGTACTTC	CASMGKRVSPGTQYF
TRBJ1-1	once	TRBV5-4	TRBD1	TGTGCCAGCAGCTGGGGAGGCAGGGGGGGCACTGAAGCTTTCTTT	CASSWGGRGGTEAFF
TRBJ1-2	.	TRBV2	.	TGTGCCAGCAGCGACTTTGACTATGGCTACACCTTC	CASSDFDYGYTF
TRBJ2-2	few	TRBV30	.	TGTGCCTGGAGTGTAAGGGGGGGCGGCGTTACCGGGGAGCTGTTTTTT	CAWSVRGGGVTGELFF
TRBJ1-5	.	TRBV19	.	TGTGCCAGTAGTATAGTACGACAGGACAATCAGCCCCAGCATTTT	CASSIVRQDNQPQHF